This TCR beta chain was retrieved from a study of blood T cell repertoires in COVID-19. Study context: Samples representing acute and convalescent COVID-19 were sourced from the United States, Italy and Spain.

Sequencing used immunoSEQ multiplex PCR; TCRdb keeps in-frame clones, though not all of them. The table includes around 320,000 clones, around 90% detected once. The CDR3 length is 16 residues. CDR1 and CDR2 (germline): MNHEY, SVGEGT. Deletions cut 0 bases from V and 2 bases from J, with 12 bases between. The chain recombines TRBV6-2 or TRBV6-3 with TRBJ2-3, with D possibly matching TRBD2 (6 bases). The clonotype comes from a man aged 18 to 29 with active or convalescent COVID-19. What was sequenced was peripheral blood. CDR3 DNA: TGTGCCAGCAGTTACTCCTCGACTAGGTTCACAGATACGCAGTATTTT. Amino acids: CASSYSSTRFTDTQYF.